This TCR beta chain was identified in a study of blood T cell repertoires in COVID-19 (TCRdb year 2020). Some background on the complete study: Collaborator samples came from the United States, Italy and Spain and covered acute and convalescent phases of COVID-19. The material from the prospective study consisted of cDNA or gDNA derived from T cells, B-cell-depleted T cells, or PBMCs. Sample metadata almost always included a de-identified subject ID, COVID-19 status, age in years and sex. The dataset comprised deeply sampled blood TCRbeta repertoires from subjects exposed to, actively infected with, or recovered from COVID-19. Samples came from the ongoing ImmuneRACE study (first 160 participants) plus 1,254 subjects from 6 global collaborators. A freely available public database, intended as a resource for researchers studying the immune response to SARS-CoV-2, is where the repertoires were released. HLA class I and class II types, where available, came from metadata supplied by the sample provider rather than from assay-based typing.

As regards this clone: Its binding antigen is unknown. Per-base quality was not reported, and no clone a single base away is much larger than it. Other DNA sequences from this sample encode an identical CDR3 as well.

Measured from the cysteine to the phenylalanine, the CDR3 is 12 residues long. Of all the DNA, just the CDR3 is kept, 36 bases in frame from base 1. V and J lose 6 bases and 3 bases, and a span of 9 bases separates them. The germline V gene (reference sequence) specifies LNHDA as CDR1 and SQIVND as CDR2. Summary of the overall study and its limitations: The amount of clinical and demographic metadata varied by source and participant and was provided uncurated.

The immunoSEQ Assay, a bias-controlled multiplex PCR, was used to amplify TCRbeta CDR3 regions from genomic DNA. As for how the authors treated the data: Nucleated cell counts per sample were estimated from amplification of reference gene primers within the assay. To quantify the absolute abundance of each unique TCRbeta CDR3 rearrangement, sequence reads were collapsed and filtered. For each sample, productive Simpson clonality was calculated as the square root of Simpson's diversity index over productive rearrangements. The immuneACCESS repertoire file appears here via TCRdb, limited to in-frame rearrangements. These files lack a portion of the clones; in checked studies, under half of the deficit traces to unresolved V genes, and the cause of the others is not known. Clonal size and the V and J genes are those of that table, whereas D and trimming came from the DNA. Present in this sample are 200,000 or so clones, around 89% of which were seen just once. The top ten hold less than 2% of the sample.

Each collaborating institution followed its own protocols to collect whole blood in K2EDTA tubes. Collaborator samples were shipped for TCRbeta analysis as frozen whole blood, isolated PBMCs, or DNA extracted from either sample type. The specimen was peripheral blood. The receptor chain draws on TRBV19 and TRBJ2-7; the D gene is perhaps TRBD2, on 6 matching bases. The TCR was taken from a man in his 70s with acute or convalescent COVID-19. The nucleotide sequence is given as TGTGCCAGTAGCGGGGGACTCTACGAGCAGTACTTC. Translated, this is CASSGGLYEQYF.